The table lists the clone carrying this TCR beta chain with a count of one. The sample originates from a study of blood T cell repertoires in COVID-19. Study at large: Samples representing acute and convalescent COVID-19 were sourced from the United States, Italy and Spain. PBMCs, B-cell-depleted T cells, or T cells provided the cDNA or gDNA that made up the material.

This CDR3 spans 13 amino acids. V was trimmed by 6 bases and J by 5 bases, leaving 13 bases between them. Germline CDR1 reads SGHAT; CDR2 reads FQDESV (reference sequence). In the original workflow: From reference gene primer amplification, estimates of nucleated cell counts were derived. Libraries were prepared by immunoSEQ multiplex PCR; TCRdb keeps only in-frame clonotypes and omits some of them. V and J calls and clone size follow that table, whereas D and trimming were derived from the DNA. Among 70,000 to 95,000 clones listed, over 80% were seen once. V usage is TRBV11-1 and J usage is TRBJ1-1; D possibly corresponds to TRBD1 (6 bases). Input material: peripheral blood. The source of this sequence is an older woman with acute or convalescent COVID-19. The CDR3 coding sequence is TGTGCCAGCAGTCCTTACAGGGAAACTGAAGCTTTCTTT. This translates into CASSPYRETEAFF. Filled out from reference TRBV11-1 and TRBJ1-1, the complete variable domain reads EAEVAQSPRYKITEKSQAVAFWCDPISGHATLYWYRQILGQGPELLVQFQDESVVDDSQLPKDRFSAERLKGVDSTLKIQPAELGDSAMYLCASSPYRETEAFFGQGTRLTVV.